The clone carrying this T cell receptor (beta chain) was recorded at least ten times. This sample was taken from a study of human T cells and chemical hapten exposure. In the study overall: Across the whole study, which lasted 20 to 30 weeks, patients were given diphenylcyclopropenone on the scalp once a week.

TCRdb reprocessed the RACE reads with MiXCR, giving one entry per CDR3 protein. The table shows roughly 120,000 distinct CDR3 sequences, with 13% occurring only once. The time point here: pre-sensitization, week 0. As for treatment: therapeutic diphenylcyclopropenone sensitization with weekly scalp DPC. The source of this sequence is a woman in her late teens or twenties with alopecia areata. Some clones in this sample may be carry-over from other donors' samples. Sequencing was performed on whole blood, taken in connection with sensitization to the hapten diphenylcyclopropenone (DPC).

The CDR3 region is CSARDWSGGTTDTQYF. The DNA for the CDR3 is TGCAGTGCTAGAGATTGGAGCGGGGGAACCACAGATACGCAGTATTTT. The rearrangement links TRBV20-1 to TRBJ2-3; TRBD2 aligns across 8 bases. Germline loops: CDR1 DFQATT, CDR2 SNEGSKA (reference sequence). The CDR3 extends over 16 amino acids. With V trimmed by 0 bases and J by 2 bases, 7 bases remained unmatched.